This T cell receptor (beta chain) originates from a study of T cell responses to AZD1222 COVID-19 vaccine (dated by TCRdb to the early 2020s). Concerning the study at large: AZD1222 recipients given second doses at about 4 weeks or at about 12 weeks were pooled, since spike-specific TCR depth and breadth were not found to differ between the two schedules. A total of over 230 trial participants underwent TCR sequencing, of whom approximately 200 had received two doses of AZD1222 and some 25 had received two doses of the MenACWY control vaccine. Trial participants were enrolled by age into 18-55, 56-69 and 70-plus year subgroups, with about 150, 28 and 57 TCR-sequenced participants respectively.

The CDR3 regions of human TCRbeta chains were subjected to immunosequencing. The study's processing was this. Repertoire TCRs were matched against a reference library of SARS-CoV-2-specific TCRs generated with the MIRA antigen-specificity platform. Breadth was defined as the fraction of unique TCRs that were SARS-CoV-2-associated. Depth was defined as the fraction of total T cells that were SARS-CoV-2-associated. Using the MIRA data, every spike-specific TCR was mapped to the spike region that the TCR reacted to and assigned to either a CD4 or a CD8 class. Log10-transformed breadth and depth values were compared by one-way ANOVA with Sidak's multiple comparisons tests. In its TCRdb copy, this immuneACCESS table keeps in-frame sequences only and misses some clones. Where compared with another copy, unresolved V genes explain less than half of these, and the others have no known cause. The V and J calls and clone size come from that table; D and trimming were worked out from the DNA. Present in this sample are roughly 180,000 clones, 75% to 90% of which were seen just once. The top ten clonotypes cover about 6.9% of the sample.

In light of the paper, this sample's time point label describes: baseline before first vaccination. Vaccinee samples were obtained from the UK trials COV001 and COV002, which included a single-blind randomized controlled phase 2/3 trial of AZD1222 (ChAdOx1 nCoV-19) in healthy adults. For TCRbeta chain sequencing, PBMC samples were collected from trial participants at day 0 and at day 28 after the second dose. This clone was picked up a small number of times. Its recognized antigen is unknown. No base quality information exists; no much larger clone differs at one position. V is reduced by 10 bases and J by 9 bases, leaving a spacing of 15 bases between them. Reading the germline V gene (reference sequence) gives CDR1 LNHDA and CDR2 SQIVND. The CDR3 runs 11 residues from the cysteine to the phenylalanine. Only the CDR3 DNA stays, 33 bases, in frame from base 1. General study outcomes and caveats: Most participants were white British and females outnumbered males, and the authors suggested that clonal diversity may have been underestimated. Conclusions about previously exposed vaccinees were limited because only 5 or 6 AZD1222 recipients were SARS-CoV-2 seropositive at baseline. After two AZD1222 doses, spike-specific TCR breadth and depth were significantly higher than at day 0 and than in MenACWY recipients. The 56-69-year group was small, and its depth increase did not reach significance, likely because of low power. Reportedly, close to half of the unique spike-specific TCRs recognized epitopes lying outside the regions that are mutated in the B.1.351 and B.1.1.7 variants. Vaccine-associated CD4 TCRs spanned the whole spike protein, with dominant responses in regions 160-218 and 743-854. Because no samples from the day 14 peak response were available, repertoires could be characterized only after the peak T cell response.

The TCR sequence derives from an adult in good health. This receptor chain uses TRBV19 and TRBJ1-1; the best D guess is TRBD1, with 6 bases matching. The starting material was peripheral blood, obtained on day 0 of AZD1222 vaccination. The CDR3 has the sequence CATLNREKAFF. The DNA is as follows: TGTGCCACTCTTAACAGGGAAAAAGCTTTCTTT.